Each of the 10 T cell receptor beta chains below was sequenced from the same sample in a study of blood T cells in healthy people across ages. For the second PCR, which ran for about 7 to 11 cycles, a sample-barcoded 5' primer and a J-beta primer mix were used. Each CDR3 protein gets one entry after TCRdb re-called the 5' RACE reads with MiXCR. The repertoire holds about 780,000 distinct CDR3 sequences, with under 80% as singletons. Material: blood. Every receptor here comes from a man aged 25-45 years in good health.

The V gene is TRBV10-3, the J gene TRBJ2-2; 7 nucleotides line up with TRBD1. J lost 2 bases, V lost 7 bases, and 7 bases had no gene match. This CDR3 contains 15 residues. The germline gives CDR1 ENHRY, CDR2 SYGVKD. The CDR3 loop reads CAITQQGSNTGELFF. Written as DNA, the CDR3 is TGTGCCATCACCCAACAGGGGTCCAACACCGGGGAGCTGTTTTTT.

Here the CDR3 reads CASSRSSGGANTGELFF. The CDR3 DNA follows: TGTGCCAGCAGCCGAAGTAGCGGGGGGGCGAACACCGGGGAGCTGTTTTTT. The chain uses TRBV4-2 and TRBJ2-2; the match to TRBD2 covers 11 bases. CDR1 and CDR2 (germline): LGHNA, YNFKEQ. With 4 bases clipped from V and 0 bases from J, the junction kept 4 bases outside the gene matches. The CDR3 sequence is 17 residues long.

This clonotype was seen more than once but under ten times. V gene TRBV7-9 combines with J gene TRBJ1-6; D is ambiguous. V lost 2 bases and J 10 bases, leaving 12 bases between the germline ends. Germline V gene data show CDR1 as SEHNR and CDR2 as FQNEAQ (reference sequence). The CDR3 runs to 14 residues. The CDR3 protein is CASSLNSGGSPLHF. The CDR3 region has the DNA TGTGCCAGCAGCTTAAACAGTGGTGGATCACCCCTCCACTTT. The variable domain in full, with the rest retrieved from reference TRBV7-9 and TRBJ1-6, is DTGVSQNPRHKITKRGQNVTFRCDPISEHNRLYWYRQTLGQGPEFLTYFQNEAQLEKSRLLSDRFSAERPKGSFSTLEIQRTEQGDSAMYLCASSLNSGGSPLHFGNGTRLTVT.

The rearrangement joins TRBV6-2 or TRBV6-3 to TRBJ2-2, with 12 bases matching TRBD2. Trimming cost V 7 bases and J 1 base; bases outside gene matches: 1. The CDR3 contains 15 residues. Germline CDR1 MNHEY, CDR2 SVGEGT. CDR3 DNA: TGTGCCAGCAAGGGACTAGCGGGGAACACCGGGGAGCTGTTTTTT. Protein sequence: CASKGLAGNTGELFF.

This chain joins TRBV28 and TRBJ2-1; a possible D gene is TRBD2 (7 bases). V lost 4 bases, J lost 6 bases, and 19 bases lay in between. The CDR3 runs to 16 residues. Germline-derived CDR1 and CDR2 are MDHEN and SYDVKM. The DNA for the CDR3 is TGTGCCAGCAGTTCCCCCGGGGGGCTAGTGTTCAATGAGCAGTTCTTC. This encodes CASSSPGGLVFNEQFF. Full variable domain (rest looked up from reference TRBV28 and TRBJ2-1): DVKVTQSSRYLVKRTGEKVFLECVQDMDHENMFWYRQDPGLGLRLIYFSYDVKMKEKGDIPEGYSVSREKKERFSLILESASTNQTSMYLCASSSPGGLVFNEQFFGPGTRLTVL.

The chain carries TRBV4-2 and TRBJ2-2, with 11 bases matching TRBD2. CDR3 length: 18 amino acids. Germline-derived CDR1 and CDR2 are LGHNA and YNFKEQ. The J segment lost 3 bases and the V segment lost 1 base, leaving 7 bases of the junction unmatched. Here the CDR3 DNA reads TGTGCCAGCAGCCAAGGGGTAGCGGGGGGGCTGGACACCGGGGAGCTGTTTTTT. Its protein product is CASSQGVAGGLDTGELFF.

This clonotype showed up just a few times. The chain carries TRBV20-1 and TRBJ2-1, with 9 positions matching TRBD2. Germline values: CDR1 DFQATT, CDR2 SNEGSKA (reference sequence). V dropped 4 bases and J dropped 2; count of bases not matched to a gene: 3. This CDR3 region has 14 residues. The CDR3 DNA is TGCAGTGCTACTCTAGCGGGGACCTACAATGAGCAGTTCTTC. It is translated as CSATLAGTYNEQFF.

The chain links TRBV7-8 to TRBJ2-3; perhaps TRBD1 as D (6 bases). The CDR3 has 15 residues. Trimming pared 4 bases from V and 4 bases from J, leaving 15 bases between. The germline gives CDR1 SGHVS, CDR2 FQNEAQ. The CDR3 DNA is TGTGCCAGCAGCTCAGGGGTATCGCAGTCAGATACGCAGTATTTT. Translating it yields CASSSGVSQSDTQYF.

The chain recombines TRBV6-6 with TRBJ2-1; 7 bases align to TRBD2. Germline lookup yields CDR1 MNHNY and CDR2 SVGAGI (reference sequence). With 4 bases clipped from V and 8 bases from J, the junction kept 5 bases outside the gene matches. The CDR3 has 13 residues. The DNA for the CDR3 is TGTGCCAGCAGTTGGGGAGGGCCGTATGAGCAGTTCTTC. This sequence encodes CASSWGGPYEQFF.

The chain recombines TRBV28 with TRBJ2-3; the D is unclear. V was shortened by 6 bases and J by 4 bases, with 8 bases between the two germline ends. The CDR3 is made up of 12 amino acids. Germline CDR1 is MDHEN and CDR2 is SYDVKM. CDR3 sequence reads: CASRFQPDTQYF. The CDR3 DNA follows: TGTGCCAGCAGGTTCCAGCCAGATACGCAGTATTTT. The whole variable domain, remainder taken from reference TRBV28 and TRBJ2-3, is DVKVTQSSRYLVKRTGEKVFLECVQDMDHENMFWYRQDPGLGLRLIYFSYDVKMKEKGDIPEGYSVSREKKERFSLILESASTNQTSMYLCASRFQPDTQYFGPGTRLTVL.